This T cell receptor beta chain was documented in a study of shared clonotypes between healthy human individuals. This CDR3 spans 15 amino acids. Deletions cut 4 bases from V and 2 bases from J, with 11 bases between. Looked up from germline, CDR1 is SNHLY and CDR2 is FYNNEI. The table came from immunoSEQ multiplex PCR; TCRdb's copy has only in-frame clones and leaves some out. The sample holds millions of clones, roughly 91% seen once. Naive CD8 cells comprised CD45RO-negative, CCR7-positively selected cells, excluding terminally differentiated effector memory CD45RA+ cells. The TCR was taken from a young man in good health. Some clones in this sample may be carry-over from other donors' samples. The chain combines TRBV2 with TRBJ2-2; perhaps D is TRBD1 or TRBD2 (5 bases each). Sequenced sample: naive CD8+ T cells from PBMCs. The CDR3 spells CASSGLGENTGELFF. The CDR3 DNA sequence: TGTGCCAGCAGTGGACTGGGGGAAAACACCGGGGAGCTGTTTTTT.